This T cell receptor (beta chain) comes out of a study of T cells after yellow fever vaccination. General observations from the study: When the response was secondary, it was weaker but reached its peak faster, day 5 versus 15. Subsequent to the booster, the majority of primary-vaccination clones reappeared (96% CD4, about 90% CD8).

This clonotype was seen many times. TCRdb processed the 5' RACE reads anew with MiXCR; each CDR3 protein has one entry. The table records tens of thousands of distinct CDR3 sequences, 3.4% of them present only once. The clonotype comes from a man younger than 30 who received the YFV17D yellow fever vaccine. The specimen was PBMCs, either bulk or a sorted T-cell subset (CD4+, CD8+, memory, or dextramer-sorted; not recorded which), collected roughly 47 days after the first yellow fever vaccination.

In DNA, the CDR3 is TGCGCCAGCAGCCAAGGGGTCAATCAGCCCCAGCATTTT. Translation: CASSQGVNQPQHF. This sequence joins TRBV4-3 and TRBJ1-5; D unresolved. V gave up 1 base and J gave up 3 bases, with 4 bases separating them. CDR1 and CDR2 (germline): LGHNA, YSLEER. The CDR3 contains 13 residues.